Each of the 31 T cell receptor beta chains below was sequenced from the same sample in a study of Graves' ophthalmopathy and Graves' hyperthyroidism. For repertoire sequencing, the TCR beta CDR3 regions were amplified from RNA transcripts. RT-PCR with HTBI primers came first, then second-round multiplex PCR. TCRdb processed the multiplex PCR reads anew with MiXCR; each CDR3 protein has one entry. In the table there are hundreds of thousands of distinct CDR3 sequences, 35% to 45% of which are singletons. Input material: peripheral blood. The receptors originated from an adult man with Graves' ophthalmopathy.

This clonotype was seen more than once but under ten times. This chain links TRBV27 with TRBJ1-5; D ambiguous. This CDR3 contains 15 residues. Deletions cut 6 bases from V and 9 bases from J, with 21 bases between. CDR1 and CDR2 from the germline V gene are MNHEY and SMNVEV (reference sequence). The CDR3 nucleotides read TGTGCCAGCAGCCGCGGGATAGAGGGCGTTCGGCCCCAGCATTTT. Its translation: CASSRGIEGVRPQHF.

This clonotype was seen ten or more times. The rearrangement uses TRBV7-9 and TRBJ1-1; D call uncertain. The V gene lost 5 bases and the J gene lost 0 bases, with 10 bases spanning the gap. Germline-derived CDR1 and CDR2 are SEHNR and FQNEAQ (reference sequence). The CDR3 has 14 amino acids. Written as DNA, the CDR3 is TGTGCCAGCAGCCCTCGACACTTGAACACTGAAGCTTTCTTT. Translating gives CASSPRHLNTEAFF.

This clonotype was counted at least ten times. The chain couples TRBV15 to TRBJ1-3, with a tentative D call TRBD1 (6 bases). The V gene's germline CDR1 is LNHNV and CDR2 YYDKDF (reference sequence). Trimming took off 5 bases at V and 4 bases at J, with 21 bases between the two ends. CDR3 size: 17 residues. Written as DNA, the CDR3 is TGTGCCACCAGCGATGAAAAAGCGGGGGCGTTGGGAAACACCATATATTTT. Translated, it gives CATSDEKAGALGNTIYF.

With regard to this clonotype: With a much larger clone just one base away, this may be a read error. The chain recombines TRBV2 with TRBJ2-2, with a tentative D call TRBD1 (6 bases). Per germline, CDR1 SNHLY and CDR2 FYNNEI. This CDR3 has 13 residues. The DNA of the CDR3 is TGTGCCATCAGTGATGGGGGCCCCGGGGAGCTGTTTTTT. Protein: CAISDGGPGELFF.

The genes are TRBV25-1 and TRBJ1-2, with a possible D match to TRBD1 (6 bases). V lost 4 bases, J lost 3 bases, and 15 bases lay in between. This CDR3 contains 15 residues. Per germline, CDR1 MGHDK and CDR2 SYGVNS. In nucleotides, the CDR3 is TGTGCCAGCAGTGTAACGGGACATCCGGACTATGGCTACACCTTC. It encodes CASSVTGHPDYGYTF.

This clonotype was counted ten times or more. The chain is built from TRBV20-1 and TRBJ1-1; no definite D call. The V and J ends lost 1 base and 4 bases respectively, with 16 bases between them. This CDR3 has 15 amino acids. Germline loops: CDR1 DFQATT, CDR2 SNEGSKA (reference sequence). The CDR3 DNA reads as TGCAGTGCTAGAGTTACCAAAGGGTCGGGCACTGAAGCTTTCTTT. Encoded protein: CSARVTKGSGTEAFF.

The CDR3 sequence is CASSLADRRASNSPLHF. For the CDR3, the DNA is TGTGCCAGCAGCTTAGCGGACAGGCGTGCAAGTAATTCACCCCTCCACTTT. The chain employs TRBV7-2 and TRBJ1-6; 7 bases fit TRBD1. Germline V gene sequence: CDR1 SGHTA, CDR2 FQGNSA. The CDR3 is made up of 17 amino acids. V shed 0 bases, J shed 6 bases, and the junction held 8 bases outside the gene matches.

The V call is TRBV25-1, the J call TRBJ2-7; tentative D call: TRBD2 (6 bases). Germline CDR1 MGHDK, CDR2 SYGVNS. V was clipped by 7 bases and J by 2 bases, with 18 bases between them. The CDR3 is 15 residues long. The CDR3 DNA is TGTGCCAGCAAGGAATACGTGACTAGTCCCTACGAGCAGTACTTC. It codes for CASKEYVTSPYEQYF.

The CDR3 nucleotides are TGTGCCAGCAGCTTAGCCCCAACAGGGAGAAACAGCAATCAGCCCCAGCATTTT. Amino acids: CASSLAPTGRNSNQPQHF. The chain joins TRBV7-2 to TRBJ1-5; the D gene is possibly TRBD1 (6 bases). Per germline, CDR1 SGHTA and CDR2 FQGNSA. Trimming pared 0 bases from V and 1 base from J, leaving 16 bases between. There are 18 residues in the CDR3. Complete variable domain (other parts from reference TRBV7-2 and TRBJ1-5): GAGVSQSPSNKVTEKGKDVELRCDPISGHTALYWYRQSLGQGLEFLIYFQGNSAPDKSGLPSDRFSAERTGGSVSTLTIQRTQQEDSAVYLCASSLAPTGRNSNQPQHFGDGTRLSIL.

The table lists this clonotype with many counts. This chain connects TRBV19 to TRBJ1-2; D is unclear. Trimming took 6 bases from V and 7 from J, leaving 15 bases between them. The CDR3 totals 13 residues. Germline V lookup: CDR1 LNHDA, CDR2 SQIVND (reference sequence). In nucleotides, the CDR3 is TGTGCCAGTAGCCTCGCTAGGTCTAGTGGCTACACCTTC. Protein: CASSLARSSGYTF.

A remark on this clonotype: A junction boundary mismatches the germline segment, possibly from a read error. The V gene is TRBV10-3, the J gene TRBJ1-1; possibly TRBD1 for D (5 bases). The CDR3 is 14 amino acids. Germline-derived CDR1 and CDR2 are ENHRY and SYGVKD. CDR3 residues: CAVSGPGRDTEAFF. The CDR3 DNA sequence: TGTGCCGTCAGTGGACCGGGACGGGACACTGAAGCTTTCTTT.

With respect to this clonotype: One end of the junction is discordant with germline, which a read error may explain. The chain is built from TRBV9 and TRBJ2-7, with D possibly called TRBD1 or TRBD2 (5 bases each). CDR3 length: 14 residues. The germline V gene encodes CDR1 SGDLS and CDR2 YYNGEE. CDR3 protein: CASSAGQGRDEQCF. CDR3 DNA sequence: TGTGCCAGCAGCGCCGGACAAGGACGGGACGAGCAGTGCTTC. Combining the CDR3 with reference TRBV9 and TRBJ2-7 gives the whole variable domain DSGVTQTPKHLITATGQRVTLRCSPRSGDLSVYWYQQSLDQGLQFLIQYYNGEERAKGNILERFSAQQFPDLHSELNLSSLELGDSALYFCASSAGQGRDEQCFGPGTRLTVT.

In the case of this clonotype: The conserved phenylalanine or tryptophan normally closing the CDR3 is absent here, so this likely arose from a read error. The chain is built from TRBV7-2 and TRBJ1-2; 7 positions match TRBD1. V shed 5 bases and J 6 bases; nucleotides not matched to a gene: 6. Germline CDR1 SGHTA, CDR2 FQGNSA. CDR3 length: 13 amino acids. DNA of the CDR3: TGTGCCAGCAGCCAGAGGGGGCTCGATGGCTACACCCTC. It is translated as CASSQRGLDGYTL.

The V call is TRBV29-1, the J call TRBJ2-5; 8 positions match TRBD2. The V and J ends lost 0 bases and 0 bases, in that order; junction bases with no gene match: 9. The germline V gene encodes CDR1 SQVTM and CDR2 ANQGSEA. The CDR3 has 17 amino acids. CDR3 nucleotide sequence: TGCAGCGTTGAAGAGAGGATAGCGGGGCATAACCAAGAGACCCAGTACTTC. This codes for CSVEERIAGHNQETQYF.

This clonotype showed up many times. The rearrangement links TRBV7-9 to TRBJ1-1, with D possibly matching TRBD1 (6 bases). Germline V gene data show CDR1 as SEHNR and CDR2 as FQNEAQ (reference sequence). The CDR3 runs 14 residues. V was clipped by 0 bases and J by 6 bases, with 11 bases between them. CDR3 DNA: TGTGCCAGCAGCTTAGCGTCGGGGGCACCTGAAGCTTTCTTT. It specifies CASSLASGAPEAFF.

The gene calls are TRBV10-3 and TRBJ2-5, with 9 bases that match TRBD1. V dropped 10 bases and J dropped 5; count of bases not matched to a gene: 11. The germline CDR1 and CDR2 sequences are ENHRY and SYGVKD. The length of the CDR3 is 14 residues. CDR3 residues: CASTIGTGMETQYF. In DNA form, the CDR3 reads TGTGCCAGCACGATCGGGACAGGGATGGAGACCCAGTACTTC.

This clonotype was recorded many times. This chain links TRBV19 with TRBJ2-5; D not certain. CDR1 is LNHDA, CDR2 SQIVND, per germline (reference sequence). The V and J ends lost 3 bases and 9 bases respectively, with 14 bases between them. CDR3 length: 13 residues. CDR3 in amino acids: CASSITPVGAQYF. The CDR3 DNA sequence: TGTGCCAGTAGTATCACCCCCGTTGGTGCCCAGTACTTC.

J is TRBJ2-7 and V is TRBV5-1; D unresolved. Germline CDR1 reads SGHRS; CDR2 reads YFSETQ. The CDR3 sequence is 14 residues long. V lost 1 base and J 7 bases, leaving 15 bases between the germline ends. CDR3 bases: TGCGCCAGCAGCTTGTTCGCGGAGTTGGGGGAGCAGTACTTC. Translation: CASSLFAELGEQYF. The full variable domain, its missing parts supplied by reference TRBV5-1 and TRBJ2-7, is KAGVTQTPRYLIKTRGQQVTLSCSPISGHRSVSWYQQTPGQGLQFLFEYFSETQRNKGNFPGRFSGRQFSNSRSEMNVSTLELGDSALYLCASSLFAELGEQYFGPGTRLTVT.

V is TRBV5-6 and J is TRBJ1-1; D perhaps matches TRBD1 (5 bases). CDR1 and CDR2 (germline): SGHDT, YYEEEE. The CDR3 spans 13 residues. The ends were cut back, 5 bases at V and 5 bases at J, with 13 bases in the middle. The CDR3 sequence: CASRAWGLTEAFF. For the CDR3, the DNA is TGTGCCAGCAGAGCTTGGGGGTTGACTGAAGCTTTCTTT. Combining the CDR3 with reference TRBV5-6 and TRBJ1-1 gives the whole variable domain DAGVTQSPTHLIKTRGQQVTLRCSPKSGHDTVSWYQQALGQGPQFIFQYYEEEERQRGNFPDRFSGHQFPNYSSELNVNALLLGDSALYLCASRAWGLTEAFFGQGTRLTVV.

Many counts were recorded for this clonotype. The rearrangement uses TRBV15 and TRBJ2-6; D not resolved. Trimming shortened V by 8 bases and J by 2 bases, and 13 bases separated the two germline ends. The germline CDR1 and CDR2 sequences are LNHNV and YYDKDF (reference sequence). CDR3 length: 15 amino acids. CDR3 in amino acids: CATQSRVTGANVLTF. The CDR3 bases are TGTGCCACCCAGTCAAGGGTAACTGGGGCCAACGTCCTGACTTTC.

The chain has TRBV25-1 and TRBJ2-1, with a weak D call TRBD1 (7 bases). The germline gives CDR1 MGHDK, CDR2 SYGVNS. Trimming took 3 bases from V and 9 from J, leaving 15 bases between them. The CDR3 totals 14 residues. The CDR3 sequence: CASSDRGVFVEQFF. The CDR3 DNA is TGTGCCAGCAGTGACAGGGGGGTCTTTGTTGAGCAGTTCTTC.

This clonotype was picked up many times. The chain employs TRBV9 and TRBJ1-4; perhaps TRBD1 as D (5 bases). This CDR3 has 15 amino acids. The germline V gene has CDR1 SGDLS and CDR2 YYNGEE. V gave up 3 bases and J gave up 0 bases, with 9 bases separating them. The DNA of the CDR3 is TGTGCCAGCAGCGCCACAGGATCAACTAATGAAAAACTGTTTTTT. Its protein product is CASSATGSTNEKLFF.

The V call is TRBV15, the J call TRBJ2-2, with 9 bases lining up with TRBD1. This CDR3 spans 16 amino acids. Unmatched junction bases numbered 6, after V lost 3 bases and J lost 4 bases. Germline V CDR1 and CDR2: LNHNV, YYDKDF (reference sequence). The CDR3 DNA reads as TGTGCCACCAGCAGTTACTCGACAGGGGGCACCGGGGAGCTGTTTTTT. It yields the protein CATSSYSTGGTGELFF.

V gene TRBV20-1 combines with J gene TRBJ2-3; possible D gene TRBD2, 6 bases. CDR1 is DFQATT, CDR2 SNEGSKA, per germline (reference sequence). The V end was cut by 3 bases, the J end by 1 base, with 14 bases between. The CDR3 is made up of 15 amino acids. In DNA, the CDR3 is TGCAGTGCTAGTTTCGCGGGATTCCGCACAGATACGCAGTATTTT. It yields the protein CSASFAGFRTDTQYF.

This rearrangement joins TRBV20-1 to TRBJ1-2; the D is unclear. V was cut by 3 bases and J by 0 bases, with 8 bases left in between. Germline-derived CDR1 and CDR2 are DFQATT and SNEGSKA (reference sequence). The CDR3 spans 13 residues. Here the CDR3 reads CSARVRTNYGYTF. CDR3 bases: TGCAGTGCTAGGGTTCGGACTAACTATGGCTACACCTTC.

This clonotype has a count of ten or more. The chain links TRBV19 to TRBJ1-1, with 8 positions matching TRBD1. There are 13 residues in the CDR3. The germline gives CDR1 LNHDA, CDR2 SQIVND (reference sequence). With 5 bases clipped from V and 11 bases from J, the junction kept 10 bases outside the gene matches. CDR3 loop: CASSLQGADGAFF. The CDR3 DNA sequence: TGTGCCAGTAGTCTTCAGGGGGCGGACGGGGCTTTCTTT.

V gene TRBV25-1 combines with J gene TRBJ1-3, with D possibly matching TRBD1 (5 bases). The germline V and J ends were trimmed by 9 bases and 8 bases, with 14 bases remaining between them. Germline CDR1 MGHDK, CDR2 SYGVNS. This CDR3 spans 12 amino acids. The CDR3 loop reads CARVGAWDTIYF. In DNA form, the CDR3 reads TGTGCCAGGGTAGGGGCATGGGACACCATATATTTT. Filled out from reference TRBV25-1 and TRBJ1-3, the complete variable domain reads EADIYQTPRYLVIGTGKKITLECSQTMGHDKMYWYQQDPGMELHLIHYSYGVNSTEKGDLSSESTVSRIRTEHFPLTLESARPSHTSQYLCARVGAWDTIYFGEGSWLTVV.

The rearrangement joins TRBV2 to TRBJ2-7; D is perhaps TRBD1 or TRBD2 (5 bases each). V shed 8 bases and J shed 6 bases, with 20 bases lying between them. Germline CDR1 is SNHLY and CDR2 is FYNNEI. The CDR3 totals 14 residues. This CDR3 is CASQVGRDPPEQYF. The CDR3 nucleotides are TGTGCCAGCCAAGTGGGACGCGACCCCCCCGAGCAGTACTTC.

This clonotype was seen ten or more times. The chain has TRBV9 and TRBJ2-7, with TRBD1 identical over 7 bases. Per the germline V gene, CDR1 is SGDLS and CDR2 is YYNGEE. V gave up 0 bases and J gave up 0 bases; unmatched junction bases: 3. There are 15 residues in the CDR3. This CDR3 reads CASSVGTGDSYEQYF. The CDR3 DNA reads TGTGCCAGCAGCGTAGGGACAGGTGACTCCTACGAGCAGTACTTC.

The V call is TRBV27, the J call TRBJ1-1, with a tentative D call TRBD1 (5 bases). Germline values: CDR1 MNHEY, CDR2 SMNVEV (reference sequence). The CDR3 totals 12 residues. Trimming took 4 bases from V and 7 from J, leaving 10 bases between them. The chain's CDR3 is CASSWRDGEAFF. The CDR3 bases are TGTGCCAGCAGTTGGAGGGACGGTGAAGCTTTCTTT.

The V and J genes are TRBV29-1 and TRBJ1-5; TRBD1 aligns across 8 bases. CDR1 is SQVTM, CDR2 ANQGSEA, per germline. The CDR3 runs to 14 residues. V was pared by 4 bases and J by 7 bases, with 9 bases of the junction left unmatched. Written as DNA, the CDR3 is TGCAGCGTTGTCGGGCAGGGGGCCGGACAGCCCCAGCATTTT. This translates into CSVVGQGAGQPQHF.